The TCR beta chain under discussion was sequenced for a study of graft-versus-host responses after intestinal transplantation. Study-wide context: Transplants given to recipients were multivisceral, liver-intestinal, or isolated intestinal. Every one of the recipients received anti-thymocyte globulin induction and afterwards took tacrolimus and steroids for around 3 years.

The assay was immunoSEQ multiplex PCR, and TCRdb's table has in-frame clones only and misses some. The profile covers some 5,200 clones, with more than 20% appearing a single time and more than 2.5% taken by the ten largest. The CDR3 totals 14 residues. V was pared by 5 bases and J by 7 bases, with 11 bases of the junction left unmatched. CDR1 is SGHTA, CDR2 FQGTGA, per germline. Co-plated with around 200,000 CFSE-labeled responder cells were around 200,000 irradiated, violet-dye-labeled stimulator cells. V is TRBV7-3 and J is TRBJ2-7; 7 bases agree with TRBD2. The clonotype comes from a human patient who was an organ donor for intestinal transplantation. The material sequenced was alloreactive CD4+ T cells from a mixed lymphocyte reaction culture, taken before transplantation. Subset in this sample: CFSE-low proliferating T cells sorted from roughly six-day pre-transplant mixed lymphocyte reaction (GvH or HvG direction). DNA of the CDR3: TGTGCCAGCAGCCTGGTGTCTGGGGACTATGAGCAGTACTTC. Translated, it gives CASSLVSGDYEQYF.